These 15 T cell receptor beta chains came from one sample sequenced in a study of cytomegalovirus exposure and HLA in healthy donors. Produced via immunoSEQ multiplex PCR; TCRdb's table is partial and in-frame only. The data hold roughly 310,000 clones, with around 90% observed a single time. Sequencing used PBMCs. Every receptor here comes from a young man in good health and CMV-seronegative.

This clone was seen only a few times. This chain uses TRBV11-2 with TRBJ1-2; D is possibly TRBD1 (6 bases). V was pared by 5 bases and J by 7 bases, with 11 bases between. The CDR3 totals 12 residues. The germline V gene encodes CDR1 SGHAT and CDR2 FQNNGV. The CDR3: CASSLRTAGYTF. CDR3 bases: TGTGCCAGCAGCCTCAGGACAGCTGGCTACACCTTC.

The chain carries TRBV6-5 and TRBJ2-7; 7 nucleotides match TRBD1. This CDR3 has 14 amino acids. Unmatched junction bases numbered 10, after V lost 6 bases and J lost 5 bases. Germline V gives CDR1 MNHEY, CDR2 SVGAGI. This CDR3 reads CASSLTGSFNEQYF. CDR3 sequence (DNA): TGTGCCAGCAGCCTGACAGGGTCATTCAACGAGCAGTACTTC.

About this clone: This specimen includes other DNA sequences encoding the same CDR3. This sequence joins TRBV6-5 and TRBJ2-1, with D perhaps matching TRBD1 (5 bases). The length of the CDR3 is 14 residues. Germline V gives CDR1 MNHEY, CDR2 SVGAGI. V lost 3 bases and J 7 bases, leaving 13 bases between the germline ends. CDR3 bases: TGTGCCAGCAGTTATCGGCAGGGTGGGAATGAGCAGTTCTTC. Its translation is CASSYRQGGNEQFF.

The chain couples TRBV4-1 to TRBJ2-7; 8 nucleotides align to TRBD1. Germline loops: CDR1 MGHRA, CDR2 YSYEKL. The CDR3 runs 16 residues. Trimming took 2 bases from V and 2 from J; bases not matched to a gene: 8. The CDR3 here is CASSQPGQVGTYEQYF. CDR3 sequence (DNA): TGCGCCAGCAGCCAACCGGGACAGGTGGGCACCTACGAGCAGTACTTC.

The gene calls are TRBV27 and TRBJ2-7, with D hard to call. The ends were cut back, 5 bases at V and 0 bases at J, with 14 bases in the middle. This CDR3 region has 15 residues. CDR1 is MNHEY, CDR2 SMNVEV, per germline (reference sequence). CDR3 in DNA: TGTGCCAGCAGTAAAACTACGCCCTACTCCTACGAGCAGTACTTC. It encodes CASSKTTPYSYEQYF.

This clone came up a few times. The V and J genes are TRBV15 and TRBJ2-7, with 9 bases that match TRBD2. This CDR3 contains 16 residues. V was clipped by 2 bases and J by 5 bases; unmatched bases: 10. Looked up from germline, CDR1 is LNHNV and CDR2 is YYDKDF (reference sequence). CDR3 in amino acids: CATSRSPAGGPDEQYF. CDR3 DNA sequence: TGTGCCACCAGCAGATCCCCTGCGGGGGGGCCTGACGAGCAGTACTTC.

This clone was counted only a few times. CDR3 protein: CAISESTTTGELFF. In nucleotides, the CDR3 is TGTGCCATCAGTGAGTCCACAACCACCGGGGAGCTGTTTTTT. This chain connects TRBV10-3 to TRBJ2-2; D gene uncertain. The length of the CDR3 is 14 residues. Germline assignment: CDR1 ENHRY and CDR2 SYGVKD. Trimming removed 0 bases at V and 4 bases at J, with 6 bases between.

The chain employs TRBV29-1 and TRBJ2-1; 8 bases agree with TRBD1. CDR3 length: 15 residues. Germline V CDR1 and CDR2: SQVTM, ANQGSEA. V was clipped by 2 bases and J by 3 bases; unmatched bases: 6. The CDR3 here is CSVEMDRAIYNEQFF. The CDR3 DNA reads TGCAGCGTTGAAATGGACAGGGCGATCTACAATGAGCAGTTCTTC.

This clone was observed a single time. The rearrangement links TRBV5-4 to TRBJ1-1; 12 bases are a match to TRBD1. The CDR3 has 17 residues. Germline assignment: CDR1 SGHNT and CDR2 YYREEE (reference sequence). The V gene end was trimmed by 0 bases and the J gene end by 5 bases; junction bases not matched to a gene: 8. The CDR3 sequence: CASSLGDRGRHGTEAFF. The CDR3 DNA sequence: TGTGCCAGCAGCTTGGGGGACAGGGGGCGACATGGGACTGAAGCTTTCTTT.

This chain uses TRBV6-1 with TRBJ2-1, with TRBD1 identical over 11 bases. The CDR3 is 19 residues long. V lost 2 bases, J lost 7 bases, and 16 bases stayed unmatched. Germline CDR1 MNHNS, CDR2 SASEGT. The CDR3 bases are TGTGCCAGCAGTGAACGGGGGACAGGGGGGCTTGTATTAACTAATGAGCAGTTCTTC. It encodes CASSERGTGGLVLTNEQFF.

The CDR3 coding sequence is TGTGCCAGCAGTTTGGGGCCCATCACTGAAGCTTTCTTT. Translation gives CASSLGPITEAFF. V gene TRBV28 combines with J gene TRBJ1-1; TRBD1 might be the D (5 bases). Per germline, CDR1 MDHEN and CDR2 SYDVKM. The CDR3 length is 13 residues. V was cut by 3 bases and J by 4 bases, with 9 bases left in between.

J is TRBJ2-5 and V is TRBV21-1; the table's TRBD2 call for D was not verified on the DNA. TRBV21-1 is noted as a pseudogene. This CDR3 has 10 amino acids. In nucleotides, the CDR3 is TGTGCCAGCTCCGCGGGGACCCAGTACTTC. This codes for CASSAGTQYF.

The rearrangement joins TRBV7-9 to TRBJ2-6; 7 nucleotides line up with TRBD2. V shed 3 bases and J 2 bases; nucleotides not matched to a gene: 10. The CDR3 sequence is 18 residues long. CDR1 is SEHNR, CDR2 FQNEAQ, per germline (reference sequence). The CDR3 sequence: CASSLPTPGRAGANVLTF. The CDR3 nucleotides are TGTGCCAGCAGCTTGCCAACCCCTGGGAGGGCTGGGGCCAACGTCCTGACTTTC.

The chain uses TRBV21-1 and TRBJ1-6. TRBV21-1 is a known pseudogene. This CDR3 has 16 amino acids. The CDR3 nucleotides read TGTGCCAGCAGCACCATTGGAGGGGCCAAAAATTCACCCCTCCACTTT. It codes for CASSTIGGAKNSPLHF.

CDR3 protein: CASSYSDSPYNEQFF. CDR3 bases: TGTGCCAGCAGTTACTCGGATAGCCCCTACAATGAGCAGTTCTTC. The chain combines TRBV6-5 with TRBJ2-1; no firm D call. V lost 0 bases and J lost 2, with 8 bases in between. CDR3 size: 15 residues. The germline CDR1 and CDR2 sequences are MNHEY and SVGAGI.